This is a list of T cell receptor beta chains from one sample in a study of blood T cell repertoires in COVID-19. TCRdb's table, derived via immunoSEQ multiplex PCR, lists solely in-frame clones and lacks some. The sample has about 120,000 clones, roughly 84% seen once. The sample was PBMCs or T cells enriched from blood (not recorded which). The receptors come from a woman aged 25 to 39 who had recovered from COVID-19. The CDR3 runs from the conserved cysteine through the conserved F or W. Each record gives: clone size, J gene, V gene, D gene, CDR3 protein, CDR3 DNA. The D gene is left open where the match is weak. Clone size is given for some rows only: seen once, a few or many times, or a class if the clone is expanded.

>-|TRBJ2-1|TRBV7-3|TRBD1
CASSYNGPGQGTDEQFF
TGTGCCAGCAGCTACAATGGCCCCGGACAGGGCACCGATGAGCAGTTCTTC
>-|TRBJ2-5|TRBV5-1|-
CASSLGQYQETQYF
TGCGCCAGCAGCTTGGGACAGTACCAAGAGACCCAGTACTTC
>-|TRBJ2-1|TRBV7-3|TRBD2
CASSPSGSQNEQFF
TGTGCCAGCAGCCCTAGCGGGAGTCAGAATGAGCAGTTCTTC
>few|TRBJ2-7|TRBV28|TRBD2
CASRSAGGGSYEQYF
TGTGCCAGCAGGTCTGCGGGGGGAGGCTCCTACGAGCAGTACTTC
>-|TRBJ2-1|TRBV4-1|-
CASSQARDYNEQFF
TGCGCCAGCAGCCAAGCCCGGGACTACAATGAGCAGTTCTTC
>few|TRBJ2-2|TRBV28|TRBD2
CASTPRPSGRAGGTGELFF
TGTGCCAGCACCCCCCGACCTAGCGGGAGGGCCGGAGGGACCGGGGAGCTGTTTTTT
>-|TRBJ2-7|TRBV6-5|-
CASTRGGGGIYEQYF
TGTGCCAGCACCAGGGGAGGGGGGGGAATTTACGAGCAGTACTTC
>-|TRBJ2-5|TRBV18|TRBD1
CASSPRTGQETQYF
TGTGCCAGCTCACCCCGGACAGGACAAGAGACCCAGTACTTC
>-|TRBJ1-2|TRBV2|-
CASRTDSPNYGYTF
TGTGCCAGCAGGACGGACAGCCCGAACTATGGCTACACCTTC
>-|TRBJ2-4|TRBV29-1|-
CSVKYSNIQYF
TGCAGCGTTAAGTACTCCAACATTCAGTACTTC
>-|TRBJ2-1|TRBV15|TRBD2
CATSGPSGGDNEQFF
TGTGCCACCAGCGGGCCTAGCGGGGGGGACAATGAGCAGTTCTTC
>-|TRBJ1-2|TRBV6-5|-
CASSYVTGRANYGYTF
TGTGCCAGCAGTTATGTTACAGGCCGTGCTAACTATGGCTACACCTTC
>-|TRBJ2-5|TRBV7-8|TRBD1
CASSRGQGETQYF
TGTGCCAGCAGCCGAGGACAGGGAGAGACCCAGTACTTC
>-|TRBJ1-5|TRBV9|-
CASSSGSNQPQHF
TGTGCCAGCAGCTCAGGGTCCAATCAGCCCCAGCATTTT
>once|TRBJ1-3|TRBV7-9|-
CATTRQAGDTIYF
TGTGCCACTACGAGACAGGCTGGAGACACCATATATTTT
>once|TRBJ1-4|TRBV18|-
CASSPRSQANEKLFF
TGTGCCAGCTCACCACGCAGTCAAGCTAATGAAAAACTGTTTTTT
>-|TRBJ2-7|TRBV5-1|TRBD1
CASSEGAEQYF
TGCGCCAGCAGTGAGGGGGCCGAGCAGTACTTC
>once|TRBJ2-3|TRBV10-3|-
CAISEGVTDTQYF
TGTGCCATCAGTGAAGGAGTCACAGATACGCAGTATTTT
>-|TRBJ2-2|TRBV6-5|-
CASSRTELNTGELFF
TGTGCCAGCAGTAGGACAGAACTGAACACCGGGGAGCTGTTTTTT
>-|TRBJ1-1|TRBV28|-
CASRPSTGYNTEAFF
TGTGCCAGCAGACCTTCTACAGGGTATAACACTGAAGCTTTCTTT
>-|TRBJ2-1|TRBV18|TRBD2
CASSFGTSGMIEQFF
TGTGCCAGCTCATTTGGGACTAGCGGGATGATTGAGCAGTTCTTC
>-|TRBJ2-2|TRBV27|TRBD2
CASRLTSGRAWNTGELFF
TGTGCCAGCAGACTCACTAGCGGGAGGGCCTGGAACACCGGGGAGCTGTTTTTT
>-|TRBJ2-3|TRBV19|-
CASSLAGEGSTDTQYF
TGTGCCAGTAGTCTCGCAGGGGAGGGAAGCACAGATACGCAGTATTTT
>-|TRBJ1-4|TRBV7-8|-
CASSSGRDEKLFF
TGTGCCAGCAGCTCAGGGAGGGATGAAAAACTGTTTTTT
>-|TRBJ1-6|TRBV7-9|-
CASRPARVKNSPLHF
TGTGCCAGCAGGCCGGCCAGGGTGAAGAATTCACCCCTCCACTTT
>once|TRBJ2-1|TRBV19|TRBD2
CASSRPGTNNEQFF
TGTGCCAGTAGTAGGCCCGGGACTAACAATGAGCAGTTCTTC
>-|TRBJ1-2|TRBV7-8|-
CASSLREGGEGGSGYTF
TGTGCCAGCAGCTTAAGGGAGGGGGGTGAGGGCGGCTCTGGCTACACCTTC
>-|TRBJ2-1|TRBV28|TRBD2
CASSRLAGGYNEQFF
TGTGCCAGCAGTCGACTAGCGGGAGGCTACAATGAGCAGTTCTTC
>few|TRBJ2-3|TRBV19|-
CASSVAAATSTDTQYF
TGTGCCAGTAGTGTCGCAGCGGCTACTAGCACAGATACGCAGTATTTT
>once|TRBJ2-1|TRBV7-3|TRBD2
CASSSSGSNEQFF
TGTGCCAGCAGCTCTAGCGGGAGTAACGAGCAGTTCTTC
>-|TRBJ1-2|TRBV6-5|-
CASSSGTYGYTF
TGTGCCAGCAGTTCAGGAACCTATGGCTACACCTTC
>-|TRBJ2-7|TRBV10-2|-
CASSDYERRSHYEQYF
TGCGCCAGCAGTGATTACGAGCGGAGGTCCCACTACGAGCAGTACTTC
>-|TRBJ2-1|TRBV7-2|TRBD1
CASSARTGSYNEQFF
TGTGCCAGCAGCGCCCGGACAGGGTCCTACAATGAGCAGTTCTTC
>once|TRBJ1-6|TRBV28|-
CASSFGARPFTYNSPLHF
TGTGCCAGCAGTTTTGGGGCACGGCCCTTCACCTATAATTCACCCCTCCACTTT
>-|TRBJ1-2|TRBV27|-
CASSPGYTYGYTF
TGTGCCAGCAGTCCGGGATATACCTATGGCTACACCTTC
>-|TRBJ1-2|TRBV28|TRBD1
CASSLPSGTGGAANYGYTF
TGTGCCAGCAGTCTTCCTTCCGGGACAGGGGGCGCAGCAAACTATGGCTACACCTTC
>-|TRBJ2-1|TRBV4-1|TRBD2
CASSQETSGRAYEQFF
TGCGCCAGCAGCCAAGAGACTAGCGGGAGGGCCTATGAGCAGTTCTTC
>-|TRBJ2-5|TRBV7-9|-
CASSLAGGETQYF
TGTGCCAGCAGCTTAGCAGGGGGAGAGACCCAGTACTTC
>-|TRBJ1-3|TRBV5-1|-
CASSLAGAPGNTIYF
TGCGCCAGCAGCTTGGCTGGGGCCCCTGGAAACACCATATATTTT
>-|TRBJ2-2|TRBV7-2|-
CASSSQGPNTGELFF
TGTGCCAGCAGCTCACAGGGACCGAACACCGGGGAGCTGTTTTTT